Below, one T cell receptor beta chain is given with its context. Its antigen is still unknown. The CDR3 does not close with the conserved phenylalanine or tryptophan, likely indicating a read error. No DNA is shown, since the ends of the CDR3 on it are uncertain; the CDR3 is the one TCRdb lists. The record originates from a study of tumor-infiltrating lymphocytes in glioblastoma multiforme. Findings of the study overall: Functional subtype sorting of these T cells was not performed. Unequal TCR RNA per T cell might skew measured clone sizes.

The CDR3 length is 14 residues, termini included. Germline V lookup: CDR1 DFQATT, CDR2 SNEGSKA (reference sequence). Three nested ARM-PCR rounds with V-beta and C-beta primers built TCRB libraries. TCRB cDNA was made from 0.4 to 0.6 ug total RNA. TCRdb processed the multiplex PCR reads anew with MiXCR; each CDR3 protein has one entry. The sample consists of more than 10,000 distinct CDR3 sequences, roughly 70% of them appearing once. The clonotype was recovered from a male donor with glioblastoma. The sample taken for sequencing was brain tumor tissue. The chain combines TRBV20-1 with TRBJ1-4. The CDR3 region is CSADPSFGGGKLFI.